These 8 T cell receptor beta chains were sequenced from one sample in a study of blood T cell repertoires in COVID-19. Clones were read by immunoSEQ multiplex PCR, and TCRdb kept only the in-frame ones, dropping some. The table records more than 200,000 clones, about four fifths of them present only once. The specimen sequenced was peripheral blood. These receptor sequences come from a man at least 80 years old with acute or convalescent COVID-19.

The chain employs TRBV29-1 and TRBJ2-7, with a weak D call TRBD1 (6 bases). The CDR3 covers 13 residues. The ends were cut back, 6 bases at V and 6 bases at J, with 18 bases in the middle. Germline CDR1 reads SQVTM; CDR2 reads ANQGSEA. The CDR3 sequence is CSVDAAVGAEQYF. Here the CDR3 DNA reads TGCAGCGTGGATGCCGCCGTGGGGGCCGAGCAGTACTTC.

V gene TRBV5-5 combines with J gene TRBJ2-7, with TRBD2 matching 10 bases. Germline CDR1 and CDR2: SGHKS and YYEKEE (reference sequence). CDR3 size: 13 residues. V gave up 4 bases and J gave up 4 bases; unmatched junction bases: 2. CDR3 nucleotides: TGTGCCAGCAGCCTACTAGCGGGATACGAGCAGTACTTC. Translated, it gives CASSLLAGYEQYF.

This clone was detected only once. This sequence joins TRBV4-1 and TRBJ2-1, with D possibly being TRBD1 (5 bases). The ends were cut back, 3 bases at V and 1 base at J, with 13 bases in the middle. There are 16 residues in the CDR3. Germline CDR1 and CDR2: MGHRA and YSYEKL. In DNA, the CDR3 is TGCGCCAGCAGCCAGGGGCGGCCATTGTCCTACAATGAGCAGTTCTTC. Translated, it gives CASSQGRPLSYNEQFF.

The chain uses TRBV18 and TRBJ1-4; D possibly corresponds to TRBD1 (6 bases). Germline loops: CDR1 KGHSH, CDR2 LQKENI. Trimming shortened V by 5 bases and J by 4 bases, and 14 bases separated the two germline ends. This CDR3 has 15 residues. In nucleotides, the CDR3 is TGTGCCAGCTCAGATATACAGGGTCGTAATGAAAAACTGTTTTTT. This gives the protein CASSDIQGRNEKLFF.

This chain links TRBV30 with TRBJ1-4; 8 bases are a match to TRBD1. V gave up 3 bases and J gave up 8 bases; unmatched junction bases: 14. The CDR3 is 16 amino acids. The V gene's germline CDR1 is GTSNPN and CDR2 SVGIG (reference sequence). The CDR3 protein is CAWSEIDRGKGEKLFF. The CDR3 region has the DNA TGTGCCTGGAGCGAGATTGACAGGGGAAAGGGGGAAAAACTGTTTTTT.

The genes are TRBV14 and TRBJ1-6; a possible D gene is TRBD1 (5 bases). The CDR3 spans 15 residues. Germline V gene lookup returns CDR1 SGHDN and CDR2 FVKESK. V lost 4 bases and J 7 bases, leaving 14 bases between the germline ends. The CDR3 sequence is CASSPFFGGNSPLHF. The CDR3 DNA sequence: TGTGCCAGCAGCCCATTCTTTGGGGGGAATTCACCCCTCCACTTT. The variable domain in full, with the rest retrieved from reference TRBV14 and TRBJ1-6, is EAGVTQFPSHSVIEKGQTVTLRCDPISGHDNLYWYRRVMGKEIKFLLHFVKESKQDESGMPNNRFLAERTGGTYSTLKVQPAELEDSGVYFCASSPFFGGNSPLHFGNGTRLTVT.

This rearrangement joins TRBV12-3 or TRBV12-4 to TRBJ2-2, with D perhaps matching TRBD1 (6 bases). CDR3 length: 13 residues. Trimming left V 7 bases short and J 6 bases short, with 12 bases between. The CDR3 DNA follows: TGTGCCAGCATTCTTGAGGGGGCCGGGGAGCTGTTTTTT. Its translation is CASILEGAGELFF.

The V call is TRBV19, the J call TRBJ2-7; a weak D match, TRBD2 (6 bases). V was trimmed by 5 bases and J by 2 bases, leaving 10 bases between them. The germline V gene encodes CDR1 LNHDA and CDR2 SQIVND (reference sequence). The CDR3 has 13 residues. The CDR3 is CASSGGRPYEQYF. The CDR3 DNA sequence: TGTGCCAGTAGTGGGGGGAGGCCCTACGAGCAGTACTTC.